The rows below give T cell receptor beta chains drawn from one sample of a study of T cell repertoires in cytomegalovirus infection. MiXCR, run by TCRdb on the reads, gives a single entry per CDR3 protein. The table has 150,000 or so distinct CDR3 sequences, roughly a quarter seen once. The sample was PBMCs. Receptor source: a human donor in good health (CMV status not recorded). Some clones in this sample may be carry-over from other donors' samples. The CDR3 runs from the conserved cysteine through the conserved F or W. The order of the fields is V gene, D gene, J gene, clone size, CDR3 DNA, CDR3 protein. The D gene is left open where the match is weak. Size tells how often a clone was seen (once, few, many) or the class of an expanded clone, and some rows leave it out.

>TRBV19|-|TRBJ1-5|few
TGTGCCAGTAGTCGGGACTTCCGGCAGCCCCAGCATTTT
CASSRDFRQPQHF
>TRBV15|-|TRBJ1-1|-
TGTGGCACCCGCCCTAGATTAACAGGTGGTGCCGGCATGAACACTGAAGCTTTCTTT
CGTRPRLTGGAGMNTEAFF
>TRBV6-5|TRBD2|TRBJ2-3|-
TGTGCCAGCAGCGGACTAGCGGGAGCTGCTGGCACAGATACGCAGTATTTT
CASSGLAGAAGTDTQYF
>TRBV7-9|TRBD2|TRBJ2-3|-
TGTGCCAGCAGCTTAGCAACTAGCGGGGGCACAGATACGCAGTATTTT
CASSLATSGGTDTQYF
>TRBV7-9|-|TRBJ2-1|many
TGTGCCTGCGGCCGAATGAATGAGCAGTTCTTC
CACGRMNEQFF
>TRBV12-3/TRBV12-4|-|TRBJ2-2|few
TGTGCCAGCAGCTTCGACTCCACGGGGGAGCTGTTTTTT
CASSFDSTGELFF
>TRBV2|-|TRBJ2-1|many
TGTGCCAGCAGGATGATTAGCGGCAGTGGGGGAGGAAATGAGCAGTTCTTC
CASRMISGSGGGNEQFF
>TRBV7-2|-|TRBJ2-7|few
TGTGCCAGCAGCTTAGGCCAGGGGCCTTTTTACGAGCAGTACTTC
CASSLGQGPFYEQYF
>TRBV11-2|TRBD1|TRBJ2-2|many
TGTGCCAGCAAATTAACAGGGGGATCGAACACCGGGGAGCTGTTTTTT
CASKLTGGSNTGELFF
>TRBV5-1|-|TRBJ2-1|few
TGCGCCAGCAGCCTCACTGATCCCGGGGATGAGCAGTTCTTC
CASSLTDPGDEQFF
>TRBV2|-|TRBJ2-3|many
TGTGCCAGCAGTGAGTCGGCGGCTCGAGATACGCAGTATTTT
CASSESAARDTQYF
>TRBV24-1|-|TRBJ1-5|-
TGTGCCACCAGTGAAACAACAAGCAATCAGCCCCAGCATTTT
CATSETTSNQPQHF